The 15 T cell receptor beta chains below all came from one sample that was sequenced in a study of CD8+ T cells in alopecia areata. Once RNA had been extracted, it was reverse transcribed into cDNA to act as the sequencing template. TCRdb's table, derived via immunoSEQ multiplex PCR, lists solely in-frame clones and lacks some. The sample has some 170,000 clones; 67% are singletons. This sample comprised CD8+ T cells sorted from blood, obtained at week 0. The origin of the receptors is a human donor with alopecia areata.

V usage is TRBV13 and J usage is TRBJ2-7; D is perhaps TRBD1 (6 bases). V was cut by 5 bases and J by 5 bases, with 16 bases left in between. The CDR3 contains 14 residues. In germline, CDR1 is PRHDT, CDR2 FYEKMQ (reference sequence). The CDR3 region is CASSAQGAQNEQYF. CDR3 in DNA: TGTGCCAGCAGCGCACAGGGTGCTCAAAACGAGCAGTACTTC.

The rearrangement uses TRBV12-5 and TRBJ1-2; unclear D gene. CDR1 is LGHNT, CDR2 FRNRAP, per germline. The CDR3 runs 14 residues. V lost 6 bases and J 6 bases, leaving 17 bases between the germline ends. CDR3 sequence (DNA): TGTGCTAGTGGCCCTACGTCCGTCGGTAATGGCTACACCTTC. Its translation: CASGPTSVGNGYTF.

V usage is TRBV27 and J usage is TRBJ2-3; D is unresolved. This CDR3 has 11 amino acids. The V end lost 3 bases, the J end lost 6 bases, and 4 bases lay between the germline ends. The germline V gene has CDR1 MNHEY and CDR2 SMNVEV (reference sequence). CDR3: CASSFGDTQYF. CDR3 sequence (DNA): TGTGCCAGCAGTTTTGGTGATACGCAGTATTTT.

This clone was observed a handful of times. The chain employs TRBV2 and TRBJ2-1, with D possibly TRBD1 on 6 matching bases. Trimming took 5 bases from V and 8 from J, leaving 16 bases between them. CDR3 length equals 14 residues. Germline-derived CDR1 and CDR2 are SNHLY and FYNNEI. The CDR3 is CASSLIRDKDEQFF. As DNA, the CDR3 is TGTGCCAGCAGTCTCATCCGGGACAAAGATGAGCAGTTCTTC.

Only one count was recorded for this clone. V usage is TRBV27 and J usage is TRBJ1-1, with no clear D. Trimming cost V 5 bases and J 1 base, with 14 bases left between them. The CDR3 contains 15 residues. CDR1 is MNHEY and CDR2 is SMNVEV in the germline V gene (reference sequence). The CDR3, as DNA: TGTGCCAGCAGTCCACTCGGGAGCCGGAACACTGAAGCTTTCTTT. Protein: CASSPLGSRNTEAFF.

This clone was detected a few times. CDR3: CASSFTGYNSPLHF. In DNA form, the CDR3 reads TGTGCCAGCAGCTTCACAGGCTATAATTCACCCCTCCACTTT. V and J are TRBV13 and TRBJ1-6, with D perhaps TRBD1 (5 bases). Per the germline V gene, CDR1 is PRHDT and CDR2 is FYEKMQ (reference sequence). With 3 bases removed from V and 3 bases from J, the gap between germline ends came to 6 bases. CDR3 length equals 14 residues.

The chain recombines TRBV6-1 with TRBJ1-5, with D uncertain. CDR3 length equals 10 residues. The ends were cut back, 4 bases at V and 11 bases at J, with 6 bases in the middle. The germline CDR1 and CDR2 sequences are MNHNS and SASEGT. The CDR3 is CASSARAQHF. For the CDR3, the DNA is TGTGCCAGCAGTGCTAGGGCCCAGCATTTT.

The chain uses TRBV20-1 and TRBJ2-7; 7 bases match TRBD2. Germline CDR1 reads DFQATT; CDR2 reads SNEGSKA (reference sequence). This CDR3 region has 11 residues. V was clipped by 6 bases and J by 6 bases; unmatched bases: 5. CDR3 in amino acids: CSAPTSAEQYF. DNA for the CDR3: TGCAGTGCACCCACTAGCGCCGAGCAGTACTTC.

This clone was detected only a few times. The CDR3 DNA is TGTGCCAGCAGTTTATGGCCGGTGGGGTCAGATACGCAGTATTTT. Amino acids: CASSLWPVGSDTQYF. The chain joins TRBV27 to TRBJ2-3; no definite D call. This CDR3 contains 15 residues. The ends were cut back, 1 base at V and 4 bases at J, with 12 bases in the middle. The germline gives CDR1 MNHEY, CDR2 SMNVEV (reference sequence).

The gene calls are TRBV10-2 and TRBJ2-7; D is tentatively TRBD1 or TRBD2 (6 bases each). CDR1 is WSHSY, CDR2 SAAADI, per germline. CDR3 length: 19 residues. V dropped 3 bases and J dropped 1 base, with 25 bases sitting between them. CDR3 amino acids: CASSEGGRSGVKRSYEQYF. The CDR3 nucleotides read TGCGCCAGCAGTGAAGGGGGGCGCAGTGGGGTAAAAAGATCCTACGAGCAGTACTTC.

This chain connects TRBV19 to TRBJ1-5; no clear D gene. CDR1 LNHDA and CDR2 SQIVND come from the germline V gene (reference sequence). With 4 bases removed from V and 2 bases from J, the gap between germline ends came to 9 bases. The CDR3 extends over 14 amino acids. Here the CDR3 reads CASSTGWGNQPQHF. As DNA, the CDR3 is TGTGCCAGTAGTACGGGTTGGGGCAATCAGCCCCAGCATTTT.

The chain has TRBV5-1 and TRBJ2-2; D perhaps matches TRBD1 (6 bases). CDR1 and CDR2 (germline): SGHRS, YFSETQ. V dropped 6 bases and J dropped 5 bases, with 8 bases sitting between them. CDR3 length: 12 residues. CDR3 sequence reads: CASTQGTGELFF. CDR3 sequence (DNA): TGCGCCAGCACCCAGGGGACCGGGGAGCTGTTTTTT.

V usage is TRBV27 and J usage is TRBJ1-2; D not resolved. There are 13 residues in the CDR3. V dropped 5 bases and J dropped 4 bases, with 11 bases sitting between them. CDR1 is MNHEY, CDR2 SMNVEV, per germline (reference sequence). The CDR3 loop is CASSPPGSYGYTF. The CDR3 DNA reads as TGTGCCAGCAGTCCGCCGGGGTCCTATGGCTACACCTTC.

The rearrangement joins TRBV27 to TRBJ1-5; D not certain. V gave up 2 bases and J gave up 9 bases, with 8 bases separating them. CDR1 and CDR2 (germline): MNHEY, SMNVEV (reference sequence). The CDR3 has 12 residues. CDR3 residues: CASSLLTGPQHF. CDR3 in DNA: TGTGCCAGCAGTTTACTTACGGGGCCCCAGCATTTT.

For this clone: Other DNA variants within this sample encode the same CDR3. The chain recombines TRBV13 with TRBJ2-7; D is undetermined. V was cut by 0 bases and J by 2 bases, with 5 bases left in between. The CDR3 runs 13 residues. CDR1 and CDR2 from the germline V gene are PRHDT and FYEKMQ (reference sequence). CDR3 nucleotide sequence: TGTGCCAGCAGCTTAGGACGAACCTACGAGCAGTACTTC. This encodes CASSLGRTYEQYF.